This T cell receptor (beta chain) was identified during a study of OX40 agonist ivuxolimab in advanced cancers. For the wider study: The costimulatory receptor OX40 (CD134) was targeted by ivuxolimab, a fully human IgG2 agonistic monoclonal antibody. The paper covers the monotherapy dose-escalation part of the phase I ivuxolimab trial, which included N of about 50 patients. The purpose of peripheral TCRbeta sequencing was to test whether ivuxolimab changed TCR sequence diversity and led to clonal T-cell expansion. Intravenous ivuxolimab was administered to patients every 2 weeks at six dose levels: 0.01, 0.1, 0.3, 1.5, 3 and 10 mg/kg. Among the approximately 50 dose-escalation patients, 19 had hepatocellular carcinoma, 15 or so melanoma, 9 renal cell carcinoma and 9 head and neck cancer. The dose-escalation cohort was 80% to 90% male with a mean age of around 64 years, ranging from roughly 23 to 80. Prior anti-PD-1, anti-PD-L1 or anti-CTLA-4 therapy was permitted, and approximately 42% of dose-escalation patients had received checkpoint inhibitors. Partial responses occurred in three dose-escalation patients: two with cutaneous melanoma and one with hepatocellular carcinoma.

Points the paper makes about the study in general: Partial responders in the 0.1-3.0 mg/kg groups had among the lowest normalized peripheral clonal expansion, especially among CD8+ T cells. Which antigens the clonally expanded peripheral T cells were specific for was not determined. Clonal expansion of both CD4+ and CD8+ blood T cells was observed from baseline to week 6 at doses 0.1 to 3.0 mg/kg. Low levels of normalized T-cell clonal expansion were also shown by some nonresponding patients. After ivuxolimab, expanded clones were on average more numerous among CD8+ T cells than among CD4+ T cells.

Genomic DNA was isolated from the sorted cells so that the TCRbeta CDR3 region could be sequenced. The immunoSEQ Assay was used to sequence the TCRbeta CDR3 regions. Entries here come from immuneACCESS through TCRdb and include only in-frame sequences with V and J called. Some clones fail to appear in such tables; in the studies checked, an unresolved V gene covers under half of the shortfall, and the cause of the remainder is unknown. The sample contains about 8,900 clones, approximately 70% of them found a single time. The top ten constitute 27% of the sample. The trial excluded patients who had a history of autoimmune disease or who were on systemic immunosuppression. Peripheral blood for TCR sequencing was collected from all dose cohorts at baseline, on cycle 4 day 1, and on cycle 7 day 1. Samples came from an open-label, multicenter, first-in-human phase I dose-escalation trial of ivuxolimab. The trial enrolled adults with locally advanced or metastatic head and neck squamous cell, hepatocellular, melanoma or renal cell carcinoma. Before TCR sequencing, CD4+ T cells and CD8+ T cells were sorted from peripheral blood as separate populations.

Note on this clone: It lacks a known antigen. No base quality information exists; no much larger clone differs at one position.

The CDR3 holds 13 amino acids from the cysteine to the phenylalanine. Only CDR3 DNA remains: 39 bases, in frame from the first base. Trimming removed 4 bases from V and 6 bases from J, leaving 13 bases between the germline ends. In the germline V gene, CDR1 corresponds to SQVTM and CDR2 to ANQGSEA. This receptor was taken from an adult with an advanced solid tumor such as melanoma, head and neck, liver or kidney cancer. The V gene is TRBV29-1 and the J gene is TRBJ2-1; the D gene is perhaps TRBD2, from 6 matching bases. The input for sequencing was CD4+ or CD8+ T cells sorted from blood, taken in a trial of the OX40 agonist ivuxolimab. The CDR3 protein is CSVVAGIGNEQFF. Read as DNA, the sequence is TGCAGCGTTGTGGCGGGAATAGGCAATGAGCAGTTCTTC.